The rows below give T cell receptor beta chains drawn from one sample of a study of T cells in Graves' hyperthyroidism and ophthalmopathy. One entry per CDR3 protein results from TCRdb running MiXCR on the multiplex PCR reads. The data show more than 300,000 distinct CDR3 sequences, roughly 15% seen once. What was sequenced was blood. The origin of the receptors is a woman in her 30s with Graves' ophthalmopathy. Both conserved end residues are part of each CDR3. D genes are given only for firm matches. Only part of the rows carry a size: once, few, many, or a class if the clone is expanded.

V gene	CDR3 length	J gene	clone size	D gene	CDR3 DNA	CDR3 protein
TRBV10-1	14	TRBJ2-3	.	.	TGCGCCAGCAGTGAGTCTCTTTCGGTAGATACGCAGTATTTT	CASSESLSVDTQYF
TRBV2	13	TRBJ1-1	.	.	TGTGCCAGCACCGTGGGGGGGGCGTCTGAAGCTTTCTTT	CASTVGGASEAFF
TRBV12-5	13	TRBJ2-3	many	TRBD2	TGTGCTACTGGACTAGCGGGGGCAGATACGCAGTATTTT	CATGLAGADTQYF
TRBV20-1	10	TRBJ2-7	.	.	TGCAGTGCTAGACTTTACGAGCAGTACTTC	CSARLYEQYF
TRBV6-1	14	TRBJ1-1	many	.	TGTGCCAGCAGTGAAGTCTTCGACACCGATGAAGCTTTCTTT	CASSEVFDTDEAFF
TRBV7-2	14	TRBJ2-7	many	.	TGTGCCAGCAGCTTACTTCTTGGGACCTACGAGCAGTACTTC	CASSLLLGTYEQYF
TRBV13	16	TRBJ2-1	.	TRBD2	TGTGCCAGCAGCCTAACCGGGACTACCCAATACAATGAGCAGTTCTTC	CASSLTGTTQYNEQFF
TRBV6-1	16	TRBJ1-5	many	.	TGTGCCAGCAGTCCCGAGCCGGGGCCGAGCAATCAGCCCCAGCATTTT	CASSPEPGPSNQPQHF
TRBV10-1	13	TRBJ2-3	.	.	TGCGCCAGCTCAAGGGAGGGCACAGATACGCAGTATTTT	CASSREGTDTQYF
TRBV4-1	13	TRBJ2-7	many	.	TGCGCCAGCAGCCAAGCCAGGGACTACGAGCAGTACTTC	CASSQARDYEQYF
TRBV20-1	13	TRBJ1-4	few	.	TGCAGTGCTGGACAGACAGCCAATGAAAAACTGTTTTTT	CSAGQTANEKLFF
TRBV7-8	15	TRBJ2-3	many	.	TGTGCCAGCAGCTTAACGAGGGGTATTTCAGATACGCAGTATTTT	CASSLTRGISDTQYF
TRBV20-1	16	TRBJ2-3	.	.	TGCAGTGTTAGAGGGGGGCAAGACAGGCAGGCAGATACGCAGTATTTT	CSVRGGQDRQADTQYF
TRBV27	11	TRBJ2-7	many	TRBD2	TGTGCCACCGGGCGGGGAGGGGAGCAGTACTTC	CATGRGGEQYF
TRBV15	16	TRBJ2-5	many	.	TGTGCCACCAGCAGAGGGGGGGTAGGTGGCCAAGAGACCCAGTACTTC	CATSRGGVGGQETQYF
TRBV2	15	TRBJ2-2	.	TRBD2	TGTGCCAGCAGGGAGACTAGCGGGAACGCCGGGGAGCTGTTTTTT	CASRETSGNAGELFF
TRBV12-3/TRBV12-4	15	TRBJ2-7	.	TRBD2	TGTGCCAGCAGTTTTCGCGCTAGCGGGACCTACGAGCAGTACTTC	CASSFRASGTYEQYF
TRBV30	12	TRBJ1-5	many	.	TGTGCCTGGGCGCCGACTGGCCAGCCCCAGCATTTT	CAWAPTGQPQHF
TRBV5-4	15	TRBJ2-2	many	.	TGTGCCAGCAGGGCTGGGACAACTCAGGCCGGGGAGCTGTTTTTT	CASRAGTTQAGELFF
TRBV20-1	15	TRBJ1-5	many	TRBD1	TGCAGTGCGAGTTACGGGACAGGGTGGGGTCAGCCCCAGCATTTT	CSASYGTGWGQPQHF
TRBV20-1	14	TRBJ2-1	many	TRBD1	TGCAGTGCTGCCTGGACAGGGGAGGGCAATGAGCAGTTCTTC	CSAAWTGEGNEQFF
TRBV15	13	TRBJ2-1	.	TRBD1	TGTGCCACCAGCAGGAGACAGGGTGATGAGCAGTTCTTC	CATSRRQGDEQFF
TRBV3-1	16	TRBJ2-3	many	.	TGTGCCAGCAGCCCTATTGGGTCGATGGGCACAGATACGCAGTATTTT	CASSPIGSMGTDTQYF
TRBV6-1	13	TRBJ2-7	.	.	TGTGCCAGCAGTGCGGATATCAACTACGAGCAGTACTTC	CASSADINYEQYF
TRBV7-3	17	TRBJ2-3	many	TRBD2	TGTGCCAGCAGCCCTATCGGTCGGGGCAGGACTAGGGATACGCAGTATTTT	CASSPIGRGRTRDTQYF
TRBV10-3	13	TRBJ1-6	once	.	TGTGCCATCCGGGGGCCCCGAGGTTCACCCCTCCACTTT	CAIRGPRGSPLHF
TRBV7-9	16	TRBJ1-6	many	TRBD1	TGTGCCAGCAGCTTAAGGGACAGGGGTGGCAATTCACCCCTCCACTTT	CASSLRDRGGNSPLHF
TRBV30	17	TRBJ2-7	.	TRBD2	TGTGCCTGCCTAACCGGGACTAGCGGGGGGGTCTCCTACGAGCAGTACTTC	CACLTGTSGGVSYEQYF